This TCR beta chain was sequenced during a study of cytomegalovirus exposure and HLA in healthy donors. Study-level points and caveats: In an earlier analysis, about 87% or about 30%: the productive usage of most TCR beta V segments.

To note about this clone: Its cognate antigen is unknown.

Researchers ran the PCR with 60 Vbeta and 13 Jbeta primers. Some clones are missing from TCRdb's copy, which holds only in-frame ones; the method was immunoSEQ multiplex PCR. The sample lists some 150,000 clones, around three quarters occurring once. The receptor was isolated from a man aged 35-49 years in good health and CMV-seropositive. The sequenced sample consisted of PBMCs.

The CDR3 nucleotides are TGTGCCAGCAGTCAGACAGGGGGGTCTGGAAACACCATATATTTT. Translating gives CASSQTGGSGNTIYF. The rearrangement joins TRBV6-5 to TRBJ1-3; TRBD1 aligns across 9 bases. The CDR3 extends over 15 amino acids. Trimming cost V 5 bases and J 1 base; bases outside gene matches: 3. CDR1 and CDR2 (germline): MNHEY, SVGAGI.